These 2 T cell receptor beta chains originate from one sample sequenced in a study of shared T cell receptors in the human thymus (dated by TCRdb to the early 2020s). The library was produced with the immunoSEQ multiplex PCR assay. The source is immuneACCESS, and TCRdb retained only in-frame sequences with V and J called. Part of the clones is not carried over; for the studies checked, unresolved V genes explain less than half of this, and the remainder is unexplained. A total of about 380,000 clones appear in this sample, roughly 94% of them only once. The top ten constitute roughly 0.02% of the sample. The sample was thymocytes. The receptor source for this set is a human donor.

The chain has TRBV28 and TRBJ2-7, with 8 nucleotides matching TRBD2. Trimming at V came to 3 bases and at J to 1 base, leaving 5 bases not matched to a gene. The CDR3 consists of 15 residues. The germline V gene has CDR1 MDHEN and CDR2 SYDVKM. The CDR3 bases are TGTGCCAGCAGTTTCACCGGGAGGGTGTCCTACGAGCAGTACTTC. Amino acids: CASSFTGRVSYEQYF.

The chain carries TRBV11-2 and TRBJ2-3; tentatively, D is TRBD1 (7 bases). This CDR3 is built from 18 residues. CDR1 and CDR2 from the germline V gene are SGHAT and FQNNGV. The V end lost 1 base, the J end lost 5 bases, and 22 bases lay between the germline ends. CDR3 amino acids: CASSLGGEEDRYGDTQYF. The CDR3 coding sequence is TGTGCCAGCAGCTTAGGGGGGGAAGAGGACAGGTATGGAGATACGCAGTATTTT.